The 2 T cell receptor beta chains reported below all come from one sample, sequenced in a study of graft-versus-host responses after intestinal transplantation. Here immunoSEQ multiplex PCR was the method, and the copy in TCRdb shows in-frame clones only, minus some. Among 55,000 to 70,000 clones listed, 90% to 95% were seen once. The input for sequencing was PBMCs, taken less than 130 days after intestinal transplantation. Every receptor here comes from a human patient who received an intestinal transplant, so some T cells may come from the graft donor.

The V call is TRBV11-2, the J call TRBJ2-6; D call uncertain. Looked up from germline, CDR1 is SGHAT and CDR2 is FQNNGV. The length of the CDR3 is 14 residues. The V and J ends lost 4 bases and 1 base respectively, with 5 bases between them. The CDR3 loop is CASSYQSGANVLTF. CDR3 bases: TGTGCCAGCAGCTACCAATCTGGGGCCAACGTCCTGACTTTC.

This clone was detected only once. The chain employs TRBV19 and TRBJ1-1, with D perhaps TRBD1 (5 bases). The CDR3 contains 13 residues. Trimming removed 7 bases from V and 3 bases from J, with 12 bases in between. The germline CDR1 and CDR2 sequences are LNHDA and SQIVND (reference sequence). CDR3 protein: CASTMGVDTEAFF. The CDR3 DNA follows: TGTGCCAGTACCATGGGGGTAGACACTGAAGCTTTCTTT.